The entry below describes one T cell receptor (beta chain). Here immunoSEQ multiplex PCR was the method, and the copy in TCRdb shows in-frame clones only, minus some. This sample has under 75,000 clones, with approximately 90% found just once. The sample originates from a study of control samples from healthy donors and cancer patients. The specimen was PBMCs. The TCR comes from a woman aged 45-65 years with colorectal cancer.

The CDR3 coding sequence is TGCGCCAGCAGCCAACCCCCGGAGGCTAGCGGGAGGTTTTACAATGAGCAGTTCTTC. Translation gives CASSQPPEASGRFYNEQFF. This rearrangement joins TRBV4-1 to TRBJ2-1, with 11 bases aligning to TRBD2. The CDR3 is 19 amino acids. Germline assignment: CDR1 MGHRA and CDR2 YSYEKL. V lost 2 bases and J lost 4; bases outside the gene matches: 13.